What follows are 21 T cell receptor beta chains derived from one specimen sequenced in a study of blood T cells in healthy people across ages. For the second PCR, which ran for about 6 to 12 cycles, a sample-barcoded 5' primer and a J-beta primer mix were used. In TCRdb, the 5' RACE reads were re-called with MiXCR into one record per CDR3 protein. The repertoire holds some 1,500,000 distinct CDR3 sequences, with roughly 43% as singletons. Sample: blood. The receptors stem from a young woman in good health.

The chain recombines TRBV19 with TRBJ2-1; no definite D call. The CDR3 spans 14 residues. Trimming stripped 4 bases from V and 3 bases from J, with 10 bases between. The V gene's germline CDR1 is LNHDA and CDR2 SQIVND (reference sequence). The chain's CDR3 is CASSNDWVYNEQFF. As DNA, the CDR3 is TGTGCCAGTAGTAACGACTGGGTCTACAATGAGCAGTTCTTC.

This clonotype has more than one count but fewer than ten. The chain carries TRBV10-3 and TRBJ2-1, with 7 nucleotides matching TRBD2. This CDR3 is 13 amino acids long. Germline CDR1 is ENHRY and CDR2 is SYGVKD. The ends lost 10 bases at V and 8 bases at J; junction bases unmatched: 11. CDR3 sequence: CASGGAGEDEQFF. DNA of the CDR3: TGTGCCAGCGGGGGAGCTGGGGAAGATGAGCAGTTCTTC.

There are many counts of this clonotype. V is TRBV9 and J is TRBJ2-7; D may be TRBD1 (6 bases). V was trimmed by 0 bases and J by 3 bases, leaving 10 bases between them. The CDR3 consists of 14 residues. Germline CDR1 is SGDLS and CDR2 is YYNGEE. The CDR3 loop reads CASSVAAGDYEQYF. CDR3 sequence (DNA): TGTGCCAGCAGCGTAGCCGCAGGGGACTACGAGCAGTACTTC.

J is TRBJ2-1 and V is TRBV25-1; D uncertain. Per germline, CDR1 MGHDK and CDR2 SYGVNS. Trimming cost V 2 bases and J 2 bases, with 16 bases left between them. The CDR3 contains 17 residues. CDR3 coding DNA: TGTGCCAGCAGTGAACTAATAGGCCATAAACCCTACAATGAGCAGTTCTTC. Its translation: CASSELIGHKPYNEQFF.

This clonotype was seen many times. The chain carries TRBV27 and TRBJ2-7; perhaps D is TRBD1 or TRBD2 (5 bases each). The CDR3 length is 13 residues. Deletions cut 6 bases from V and 3 bases from J, with 12 bases between. Germline CDR1 MNHEY, CDR2 SMNVEV (reference sequence). The CDR3: CASSLSGGYEQYF. CDR3 bases: TGTGCCAGCAGCTTAAGTGGGGGCTACGAGCAGTACTTC.

The chain couples TRBV20-1 to TRBJ1-1; 7 positions match TRBD1. The CDR3 is 14 amino acids. V shed 6 bases, J shed 4 bases, and the junction held 11 bases outside the gene matches. Germline V gene lookup returns CDR1 DFQATT and CDR2 SNEGSKA (reference sequence). For the CDR3, the DNA is TGCAGTGCCATTAGACAGGGTGGGGTCACTGAAGCTTTCTTT. Translated, it gives CSAIRQGGVTEAFF.

This clonotype was seen many times. The CDR3 loop is CATNGLAGLQETQYF. DNA of the CDR3: TGTGCCACAAATGGACTAGCGGGGCTCCAGGAGACCCAGTACTTC. The genes are TRBV10-3 and TRBJ2-5, with 12 nucleotides matching TRBD2. The CDR3 consists of 15 residues. With V trimmed by 10 bases and J by 5 bases, 11 bases remained unmatched. Germline-derived CDR1 and CDR2 are ENHRY and SYGVKD.

This clonotype was counted a few times. The CDR3 bases are TGCAGTGCTAGACCCACCGTTGGAGCTTTCTTT. Its protein product is CSARPTVGAFF. The rearrangement uses TRBV20-1 and TRBJ1-1; D not certain. In germline, CDR1 is DFQATT, CDR2 SNEGSKA (reference sequence). The CDR3 has 11 amino acids. V was cut by 2 bases and J by 10 bases, with 11 bases left in between.

This sequence joins TRBV20-1 and TRBJ2-7; 8 nucleotides match TRBD2. Germline V gene sequence: CDR1 DFQATT, CDR2 SNEGSKA (reference sequence). This CDR3 is 14 amino acids long. With V trimmed by 4 bases and J by 5 bases, 10 bases remained unmatched. This CDR3 is CSATPGLAGDEQYF. The CDR3 bases are TGCAGTGCTACCCCCGGACTAGCTGGGGACGAGCAGTACTTC.

The sample holds a few counts of this clonotype. The CDR3 is CAINRAGGSTDTQYF. The DNA of the CDR3 is TGTGCCATCAACCGAGCGGGAGGTAGCACAGATACGCAGTATTTT. The chain combines TRBV10-3 with TRBJ2-3; 9 bases match TRBD2. CDR1 is ENHRY and CDR2 is SYGVKD in the germline V gene. CDR3 length: 15 amino acids. V was clipped by 7 bases and J by 0 bases; unmatched bases: 5.

This clonotype showed up just a few times. This chain connects TRBV7-2 to TRBJ2-1; 7 positions agree with TRBD2. This CDR3 comprises 15 residues. The germline V gene encodes CDR1 SGHTA and CDR2 FQGNSA. J gave up 2 bases and V 0 bases, and 1 base lay outside the gene matches. Here the CDR3 reads CASSLAAGAYNEQFF. CDR3 DNA: TGTGCCAGCAGCTTAGCGGCGGGAGCCTACAATGAGCAGTTCTTC.

This chain links TRBV28 with TRBJ1-2, with D unclear. V lost 2 bases to trimming and J lost 4 bases, with 17 bases between them. Germline lookup yields CDR1 MDHEN and CDR2 SYDVKM. The CDR3 is 16 residues long. The CDR3 nucleotides are TGTGCCAGCAGTTTAGGAGGGCGAGTTTGGGGCTATGGCTACACCTTC. As protein: CASSLGGRVWGYGYTF.

This clonotype was counted only a few times. This chain uses TRBV18 with TRBJ2-4, with D perhaps assigned TRBD1 or TRBD2 (5 bases each). Trimming shortened V by 0 bases and J by 1 base, and 7 bases separated the two germline ends. Germline V gene lookup returns CDR1 KGHSH and CDR2 LQKENI. The CDR3 totals 15 residues. Here the CDR3 reads CASSPPGEAKNIQYF. Written as DNA, the CDR3 is TGTGCCAGCTCACCACCGGGGGAGGCCAAAAACATTCAGTACTTC.

The chain employs TRBV3-1 and TRBJ2-7; D gene ambiguous. CDR3 size: 12 residues. Deletions cut 3 bases from V and 6 bases from J, with 9 bases between. CDR1 and CDR2 (germline): LGHDT, YNNKEL (reference sequence). CDR3 loop: CASSHTSSEQYF. Here the CDR3 DNA reads TGTGCCAGCAGCCACACGAGCAGCGAGCAGTACTTC.

This CDR3 is CSATALPYEQYF. Written as DNA, the CDR3 is TGCAGTGCTACAGCTTTGCCTTACGAGCAGTACTTC. V and J are TRBV20-1 and TRBJ2-7; D remains ambiguous. V was shortened by 4 bases and J by 4 bases, with 11 bases between the two germline ends. Germline CDR1 reads DFQATT; CDR2 reads SNEGSKA (reference sequence). The CDR3 runs 12 residues.

The chain links TRBV7-3 to TRBJ1-1, with 9 bases aligning to TRBD1. The CDR3 spans 16 residues. Germline V gives CDR1 SGHTA, CDR2 FQGTGA. V lost 3 bases and J lost 5; bases outside the gene matches: 10. Here the CDR3 reads CASSFQLTGGRTEAFF. The CDR3 bases are TGTGCCAGCAGCTTCCAACTGACAGGGGGGAGAACTGAAGCTTTCTTT.

Only a few counts were recorded for this clonotype. J is TRBJ2-1 and V is TRBV12-3 or TRBV12-4; 9 positions match TRBD1. The ends lost 5 bases at V and 8 bases at J; junction bases unmatched: 13. The CDR3 is 16 amino acids. CDR3 in amino acids: CASSPMRGQGLHEQFF. CDR3 DNA sequence: TGTGCCAGCAGTCCCATGAGGGGACAGGGTCTGCATGAGCAGTTCTTC.

This clonotype was seen a few times. The chain joins TRBV24-1 to TRBJ2-3; maybe TRBD1 (6 bases). The CDR3 is 14 amino acids. Between the trimmed V and J ends, which lost 5 bases and 1 base, there was a span of 9 bases. Germline V lookup: CDR1 KGHDR, CDR2 SFDVKD. CDR3 amino acids: CATSAAGGTDTQYF. As DNA, the CDR3 is TGTGCCACCAGTGCGGCAGGGGGCACAGATACGCAGTATTTT.

V and J are TRBV28 and TRBJ1-5, with 7 bases lining up with TRBD1. The V gene's germline CDR1 is MDHEN and CDR2 SYDVKM. CDR3 size: 16 residues. The J segment lost 0 bases and the V segment lost 6 bases, leaving 8 bases of the junction unmatched. In DNA, the CDR3 is TGTGCCAGCAGGCCCGGGACAGTTCTTAGCAATCAGCCCCAGCATTTT. Translating gives CASRPGTVLSNQPQHF. The variable domain in full, with the rest retrieved from reference TRBV28 and TRBJ1-5, is DVKVTQSSRYLVKRTGEKVFLECVQDMDHENMFWYRQDPGLGLRLIYFSYDVKMKEKGDIPEGYSVSREKKERFSLILESASTNQTSMYLCASRPGTVLSNQPQHFGDGTRLSIL.

This clonotype was observed a handful of times. The chain recombines TRBV28 with TRBJ2-6; D remains unclear. Germline CDR1 is MDHEN and CDR2 is SYDVKM. Trimming took off 5 bases at V and 2 bases at J, with 13 bases between the two ends. The CDR3 contains 16 residues. CDR3 sequence reads: CASSPLAVAGANVLTF. In nucleotides, the CDR3 is TGTGCCAGCAGTCCGCTGGCAGTTGCTGGGGCCAACGTCCTGACTTTC.

The V and J genes are TRBV20-1 and TRBJ1-2; a weak D match, TRBD1 (5 bases). Germline V gene sequence: CDR1 DFQATT, CDR2 SNEGSKA (reference sequence). V lost 1 base and J lost 10, with 16 bases in between. This CDR3 spans 13 amino acids. CDR3 DNA: TGCAGTGCTAGAGGAGGGACTACGGCCGACTACACCTTC. Translation gives CSARGGTTADYTF.